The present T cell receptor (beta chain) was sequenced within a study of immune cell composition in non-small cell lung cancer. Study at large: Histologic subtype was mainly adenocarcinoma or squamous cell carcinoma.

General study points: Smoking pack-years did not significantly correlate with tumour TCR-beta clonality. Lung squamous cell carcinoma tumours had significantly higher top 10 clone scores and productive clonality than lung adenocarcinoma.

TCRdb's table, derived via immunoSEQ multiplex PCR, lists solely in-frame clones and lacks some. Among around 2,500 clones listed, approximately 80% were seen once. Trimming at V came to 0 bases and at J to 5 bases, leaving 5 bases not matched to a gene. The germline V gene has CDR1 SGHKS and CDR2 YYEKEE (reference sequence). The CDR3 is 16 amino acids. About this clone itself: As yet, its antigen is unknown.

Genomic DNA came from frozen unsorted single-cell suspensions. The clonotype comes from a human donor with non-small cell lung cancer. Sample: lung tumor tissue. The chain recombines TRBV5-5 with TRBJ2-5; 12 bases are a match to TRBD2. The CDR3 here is CASSLELAGGRETQYF. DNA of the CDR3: TGTGCCAGCAGCTTGGAGCTAGCGGGAGGGCGGGAGACCCAGTACTTC.